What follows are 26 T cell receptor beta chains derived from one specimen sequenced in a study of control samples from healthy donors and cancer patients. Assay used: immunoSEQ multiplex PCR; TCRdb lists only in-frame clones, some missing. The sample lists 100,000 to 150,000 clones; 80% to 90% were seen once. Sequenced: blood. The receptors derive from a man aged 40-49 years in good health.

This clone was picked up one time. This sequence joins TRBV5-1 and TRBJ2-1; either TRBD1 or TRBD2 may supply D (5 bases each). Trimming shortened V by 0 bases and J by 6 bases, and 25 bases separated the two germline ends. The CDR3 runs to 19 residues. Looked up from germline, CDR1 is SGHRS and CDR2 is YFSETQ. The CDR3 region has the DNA TGCGCCAGCAGCTTGGCCTCGACAGCCTCGGTCACTAGAGGCAATGAGCAGTTCTTC. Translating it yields CASSLASTASVTRGNEQFF.

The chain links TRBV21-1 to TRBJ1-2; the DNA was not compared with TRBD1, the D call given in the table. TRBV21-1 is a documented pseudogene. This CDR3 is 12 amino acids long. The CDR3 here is CASSKGARGYTF. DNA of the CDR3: TGTGCCAGCAGCAAAGGGGCCCGTGGCTACACCTTC.

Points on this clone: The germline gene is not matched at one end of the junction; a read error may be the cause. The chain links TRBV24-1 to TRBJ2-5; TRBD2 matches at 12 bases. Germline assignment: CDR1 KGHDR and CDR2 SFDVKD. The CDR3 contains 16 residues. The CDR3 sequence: CATSGLLAGGQETQYF. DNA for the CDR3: TGTGCCACCAGTGGTTTGCTAGCGGGGGGGCAGGAGACCCAGTACTTC.

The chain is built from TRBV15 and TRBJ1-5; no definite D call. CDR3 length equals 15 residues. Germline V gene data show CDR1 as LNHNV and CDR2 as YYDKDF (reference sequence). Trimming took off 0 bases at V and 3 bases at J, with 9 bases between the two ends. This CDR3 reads CATSRDYVINQPQHF. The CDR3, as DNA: TGTGCCACCAGCAGAGATTATGTCATCAATCAGCCCCAGCATTTT.

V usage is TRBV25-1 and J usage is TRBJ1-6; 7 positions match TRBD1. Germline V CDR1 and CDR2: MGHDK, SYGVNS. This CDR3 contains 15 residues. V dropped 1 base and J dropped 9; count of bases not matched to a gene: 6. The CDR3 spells CASSEWGQKISPLHF. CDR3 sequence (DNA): TGTGCCAGCAGTGAATGGGGACAGAAAATTTCACCCCTCCACTTT.

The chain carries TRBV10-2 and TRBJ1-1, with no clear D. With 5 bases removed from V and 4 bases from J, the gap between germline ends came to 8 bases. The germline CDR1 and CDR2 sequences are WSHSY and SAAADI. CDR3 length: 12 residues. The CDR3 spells CASSFVTTEAFF. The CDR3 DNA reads TGCGCCAGCAGTTTCGTAACCACTGAAGCTTTCTTT.

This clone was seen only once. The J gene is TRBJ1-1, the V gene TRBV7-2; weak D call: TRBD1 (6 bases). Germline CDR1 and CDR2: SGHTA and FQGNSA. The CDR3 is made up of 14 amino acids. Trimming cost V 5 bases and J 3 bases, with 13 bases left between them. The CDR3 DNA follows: TGTGCCAGCAGCAAAAAGGGGGGTGACACTGAAGCTTTCTTT. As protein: CASSKKGGDTEAFF.

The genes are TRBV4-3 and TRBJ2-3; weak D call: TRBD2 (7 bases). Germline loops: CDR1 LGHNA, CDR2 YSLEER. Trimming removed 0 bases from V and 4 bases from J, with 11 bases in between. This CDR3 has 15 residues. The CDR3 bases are TGCGCCAGCAGCCAAGAGTGGGGGGGCCCAGATACGCAGTATTTT. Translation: CASSQEWGGPDTQYF.

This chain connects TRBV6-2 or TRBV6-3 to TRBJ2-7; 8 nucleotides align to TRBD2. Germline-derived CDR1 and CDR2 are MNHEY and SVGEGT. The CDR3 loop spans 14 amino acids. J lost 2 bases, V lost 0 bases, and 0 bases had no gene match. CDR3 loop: CASSYSRGAYEQYF. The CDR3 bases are TGTGCCAGCAGTTACTCGCGGGGGGCCTACGAGCAGTACTTC.

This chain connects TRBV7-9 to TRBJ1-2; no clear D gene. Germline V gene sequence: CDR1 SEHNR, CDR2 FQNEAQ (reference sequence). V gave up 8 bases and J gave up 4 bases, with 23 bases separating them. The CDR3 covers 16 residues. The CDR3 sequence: CASHPGVAVSAYGYTF. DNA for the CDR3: TGTGCCAGCCATCCCGGGGTAGCAGTGAGCGCCTATGGCTACACCTTC.

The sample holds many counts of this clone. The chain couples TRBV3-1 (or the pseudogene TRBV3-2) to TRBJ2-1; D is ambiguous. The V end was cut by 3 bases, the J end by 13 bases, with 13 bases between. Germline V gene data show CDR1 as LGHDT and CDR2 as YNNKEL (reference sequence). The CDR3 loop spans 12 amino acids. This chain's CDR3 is CASSQVLGFQFF. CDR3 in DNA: TGTGCCAGCAGCCAGGTCTTGGGATTCCAGTTCTTC.

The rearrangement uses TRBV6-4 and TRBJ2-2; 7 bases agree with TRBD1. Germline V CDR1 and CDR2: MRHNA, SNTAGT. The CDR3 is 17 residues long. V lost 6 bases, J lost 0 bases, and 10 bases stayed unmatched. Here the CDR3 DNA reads TGTGCCAGCAGCGAGGGACAGAACTCACCGAACACCGGGGAGCTGTTTTTT. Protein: CASSEGQNSPNTGELFF.

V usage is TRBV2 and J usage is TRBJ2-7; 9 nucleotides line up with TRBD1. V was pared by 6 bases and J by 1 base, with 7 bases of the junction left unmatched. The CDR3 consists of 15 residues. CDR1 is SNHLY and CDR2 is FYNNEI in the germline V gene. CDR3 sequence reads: CASRQGQGVSYEQYF. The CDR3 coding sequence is TGTGCCAGCAGGCAGGGACAGGGAGTTTCCTACGAGCAGTACTTC.

CDR3 sequence (DNA): TGTGCCAGCAGGTCGTTGGCCAAAAACATTCAGTACTTC. This translates into CASRSLAKNIQYF. V is TRBV2 and J is TRBJ2-4; D is unresolved. V was clipped by 6 bases and J by 1 base, with 7 bases between them. Germline V CDR1 and CDR2: SNHLY, FYNNEI. The CDR3 sequence is 13 residues long.

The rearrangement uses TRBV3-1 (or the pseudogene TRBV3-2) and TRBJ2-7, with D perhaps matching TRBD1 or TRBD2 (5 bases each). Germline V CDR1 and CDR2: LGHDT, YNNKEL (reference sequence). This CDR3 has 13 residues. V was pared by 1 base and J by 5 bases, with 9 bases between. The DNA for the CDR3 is TGTGCCAGCAGCCAAGTAAGAGGGGACGAGCAGTACTTC. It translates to CASSQVRGDEQYF.

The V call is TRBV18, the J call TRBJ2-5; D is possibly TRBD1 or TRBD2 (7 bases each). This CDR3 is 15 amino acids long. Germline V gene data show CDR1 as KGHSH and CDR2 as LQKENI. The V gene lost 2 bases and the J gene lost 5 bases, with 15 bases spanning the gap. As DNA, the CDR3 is TGTGCCAGCTCACCATCCCAGGGGGGGTATGAGACCCAGTACTTC. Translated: CASSPSQGGYETQYF.

This CDR3 reads CASTLILANTEAFF. DNA of the CDR3: TGTGCCAGTACCCTGATTTTAGCGAACACTGAAGCTTTCTTT. The genes are TRBV19 and TRBJ1-1; no firm D call. Germline loops: CDR1 LNHDA, CDR2 SQIVND (reference sequence). The CDR3 runs 14 residues. V dropped 7 bases and J dropped 1 base, with 13 bases sitting between them.

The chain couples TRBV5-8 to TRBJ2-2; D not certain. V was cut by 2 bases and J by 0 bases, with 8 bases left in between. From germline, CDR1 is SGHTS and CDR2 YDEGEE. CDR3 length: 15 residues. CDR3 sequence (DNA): TGTGCCAGCAGCTTTAACCCATCGAACACCGGGGAGCTGTTTTTT. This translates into CASSFNPSNTGELFF.

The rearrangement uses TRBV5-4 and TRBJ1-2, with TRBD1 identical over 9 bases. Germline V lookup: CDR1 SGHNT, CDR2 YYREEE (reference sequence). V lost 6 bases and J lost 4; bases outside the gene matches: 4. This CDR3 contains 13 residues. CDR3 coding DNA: TGTGCCAGCACCGGGACAGGGCTCTATGGCTACACCTTC. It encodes CASTGTGLYGYTF. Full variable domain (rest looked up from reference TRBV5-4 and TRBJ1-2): ETGVTQSPTHLIKTRGQQVTLRCSSQSGHNTVSWYQQALGQGPQFIFQYYREEENGRGNFPPRFSGLQFPNYSSELNVNALELDDSALYLCASTGTGLYGYTFGSGTRLTVV.

This chain's CDR3 is CASSYSDSPRTGELFF. In nucleotides, the CDR3 is TGTGCCAGCAGTTACTCCGACAGTCCTAGGACCGGGGAGCTGTTTTTT. The gene calls are TRBV6-5 and TRBJ2-2; a possible D gene is TRBD1 (5 bases). The CDR3 contains 16 residues. V shed 0 bases and J shed 5 bases, with 13 bases lying between them. Looked up from germline, CDR1 is MNHEY and CDR2 is SVGAGI.

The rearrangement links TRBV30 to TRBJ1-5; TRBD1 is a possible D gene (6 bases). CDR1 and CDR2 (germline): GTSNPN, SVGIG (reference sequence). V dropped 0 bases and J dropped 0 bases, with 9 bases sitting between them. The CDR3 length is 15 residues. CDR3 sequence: CAWSVVGASNQPQHF. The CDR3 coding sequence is TGTGCCTGGAGTGTAGTGGGGGCTAGCAATCAGCCCCAGCATTTT.

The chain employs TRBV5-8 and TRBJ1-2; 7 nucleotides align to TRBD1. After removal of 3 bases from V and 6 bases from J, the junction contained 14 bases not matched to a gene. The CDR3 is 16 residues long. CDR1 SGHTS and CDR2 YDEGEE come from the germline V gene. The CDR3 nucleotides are TGTGCCAGCAGCTCCTCATCAACAGGGGATAGAAATGGCTACACCTTC. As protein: CASSSSSTGDRNGYTF.

In DNA form, the CDR3 reads TGTGCCAGCAGCTTACGGGGGGGCCGATTGAGCAATGAGCAGTTCTTC. Protein sequence: CASSLRGGRLSNEQFF. The gene calls are TRBV7-2 and TRBJ2-1; TRBD2 matches at 8 bases. The CDR3 consists of 16 residues. In germline, CDR1 is SGHTA, CDR2 FQGNSA. The junction had 9 bases not matched to a gene; V was cut back by 2 bases and J by 6 bases. The full variable domain, with the rest looked up from reference TRBV7-2 and TRBJ2-1, is GAGVSQSPSNKVTEKGKDVELRCDPISGHTALYWYRQSLGQGLEFLIYFQGNSAPDKSGLPSDRFSAERTGGSVSTLTIQRTQQEDSAVYLCASSLRGGRLSNEQFFGPGTRLTVL.

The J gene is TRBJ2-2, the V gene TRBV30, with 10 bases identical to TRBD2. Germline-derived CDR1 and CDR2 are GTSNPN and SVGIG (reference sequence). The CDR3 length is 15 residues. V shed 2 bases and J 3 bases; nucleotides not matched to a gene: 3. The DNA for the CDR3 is TGTGCCTGGAGTCGAAGCGGGGGGGACACCGGGGAGCTGTTTTTT. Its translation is CAWSRSGGDTGELFF.

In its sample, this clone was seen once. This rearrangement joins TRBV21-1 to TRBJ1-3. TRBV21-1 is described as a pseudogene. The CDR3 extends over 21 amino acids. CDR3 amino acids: CASSKARGDYYRGHSGNTIYF. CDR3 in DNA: TGTGCCAGCAGCAAAGCGCGGGGGGACTATTACAGGGGCCATTCTGGAAACACCATATATTTT.

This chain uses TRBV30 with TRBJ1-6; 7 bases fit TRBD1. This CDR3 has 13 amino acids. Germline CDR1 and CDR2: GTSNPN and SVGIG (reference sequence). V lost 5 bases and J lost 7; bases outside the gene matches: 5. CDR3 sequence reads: CAWEQGGNSPLHF. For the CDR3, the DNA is TGTGCCTGGGAGCAGGGGGGGAATTCACCCCTCCACTTT.